This paragraph covers one T cell receptor beta chain sequence. The CDR3 covers 16 residues. The trim removed 7 bases at V and 0 bases at J, leaving 9 bases unmatched. From germline, CDR1 is MDHEN and CDR2 SYDVKM. This record belongs to a study of PD-L1 blockade in urothelial cancer. Study-wide context: A median around 150,000 T cells were found in blood samples.

Repertoires were generated with immunoSEQ multiplex PCR, while TCRdb's copy carries only in-frame clones and drops some. In the table there are about 51,000 clones, around 85% of which are singletons. Sequenced material: PBMCs, taken around atezolizumab (anti-PD-L1) treatment. The rearrangement links TRBV28 to TRBJ2-1, with 7 bases aligning to TRBD1. This receptor was identified in a man aged 55 to 70 with urothelial cancer. CDR3 sequence: CASTPVTGTSYNEQFF. Here the CDR3 DNA reads TGTGCCAGCACCCCCGTGACAGGGACCTCCTACAATGAGCAGTTCTTC.